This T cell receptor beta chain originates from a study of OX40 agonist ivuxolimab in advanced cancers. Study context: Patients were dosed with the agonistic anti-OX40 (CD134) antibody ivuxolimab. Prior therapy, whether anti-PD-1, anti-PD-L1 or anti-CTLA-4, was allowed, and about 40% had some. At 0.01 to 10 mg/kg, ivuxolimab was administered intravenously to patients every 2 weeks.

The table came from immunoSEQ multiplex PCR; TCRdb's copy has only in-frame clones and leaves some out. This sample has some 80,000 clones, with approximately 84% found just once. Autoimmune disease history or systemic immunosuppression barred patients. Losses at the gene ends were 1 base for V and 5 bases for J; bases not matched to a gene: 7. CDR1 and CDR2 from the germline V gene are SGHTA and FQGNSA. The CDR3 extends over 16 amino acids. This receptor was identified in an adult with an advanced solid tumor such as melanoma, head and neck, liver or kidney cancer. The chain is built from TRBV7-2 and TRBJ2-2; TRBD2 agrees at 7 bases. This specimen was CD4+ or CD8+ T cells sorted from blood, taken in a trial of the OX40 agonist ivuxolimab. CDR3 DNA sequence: TGTGCCAGCAGCTTAGAACTAGCGCGATGGACCGGGGAGCTGTTTTTT. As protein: CASSLELARWTGELFF.